This TCR beta chain comes out of a study of blood T cell repertoires in COVID-19. As for the study in general: T cells, B-cell-depleted T cells, or PBMCs supplied cDNA or gDNA.

This CDR3 comprises 14 residues. Germline CDR1 SGHNT, CDR2 YENEEA. V dropped 5 bases and J dropped 3 bases, with 13 bases sitting between them. Clones were read by immunoSEQ multiplex PCR, and TCRdb kept only the in-frame ones, dropping some. The sample shows under 200,000 clones, 75% to 90% of them seen only once. Recruits, aged about 18 to 95 years, lived in 20 to 30 US areas. Donors were grouped by their self-reported clinical history. What was sequenced was PBMCs or T cells enriched from blood (not recorded which). This sequence joins TRBV11-3 and TRBJ1-1, with a possible D match to TRBD1 (6 bases). This TCR was recovered from a woman aged 55-75 years who had recovered from COVID-19. This CDR3 is CASSPGPGDTEAFF. The CDR3 coding sequence is TGTGCCAGCAGCCCCGGTCCAGGGGACACTGAAGCTTTCTTT. The complete variable domain, with remaining parts taken from reference TRBV11-3 and TRBJ1-1, reads EAGVVQSPRYKIIEKKQPVAFWCNPISGHNTLYWYLQNLGQGPELLIRYENEEAVDDSQLPKDRFSAERLKGVDSTLKIQPAELGDSAVYLCASSPGPGDTEAFFGQGTRLTVV.